Each of the 13 T cell receptor beta chains below was sequenced from the same sample in a study of radiotherapy plus CTLA-4 blockade in lung cancer. Sequencing used immunoSEQ multiplex PCR; TCRdb keeps in-frame clones, though not all of them. The table lists approximately 49,000 clones, about 85% of them singletons, with about 30% in the top ten. Sequenced material: peripheral blood, taken from a patient treated with radiotherapy plus ipilimumab. All receptors derive from a human donor with non-small cell lung cancer whose response to radiotherapy plus ipilimumab could not be evaluated.

The genes are TRBV10-3 and TRBJ1-2; D unclear. V lost 0 bases, J lost 8 bases, and 4 bases lay in between. The CDR3 length is 11 residues. Germline assignment: CDR1 ENHRY and CDR2 SYGVKD. Written as DNA, the CDR3 is TGTGCCATCAGTGAGTCGAGAGGCTACACCTTC. Its protein product is CAISESRGYTF.

The chain is built from TRBV28 and TRBJ1-1; D is possibly TRBD1 (5 bases). With 5 bases removed from V and 5 bases from J, the gap between germline ends came to 18 bases. Germline V gene lookup returns CDR1 MDHEN and CDR2 SYDVKM. This CDR3 contains 15 residues. CDR3 residues: CASSEGWSRTTEAFF. The CDR3, as DNA: TGTGCCAGCAGTGAAGGGTGGTCCAGGACAACTGAAGCTTTCTTT.

This chain connects TRBV5-1 to TRBJ2-5, with 10 bases fitting TRBD1. The end of the DNA fits TRBJ2-7 better, so the J call may be wrong. The CDR3 extends over 15 amino acids. Looked up from germline, CDR1 is SGHRS and CDR2 is YFSETQ. The CDR3 loop is CASSPGQGGSYEQYF. The CDR3 bases are TGCGCCAGCAGCCCCGGACAGGGGGGGTCCTACGAGCAGTACTTC.

The chain uses TRBV11-2 and TRBJ1-1; D possibly corresponds to TRBD1 (5 bases). Trimming removed 1 base at V and 6 bases at J, with 12 bases between. The CDR3 extends over 14 amino acids. Germline CDR1 reads SGHAT; CDR2 reads FQNNGV. The CDR3 reads CASSLAGYAAEAFF. In DNA, the CDR3 is TGTGCCAGCAGCTTAGCAGGGTATGCGGCTGAAGCTTTCTTT.

The genes are TRBV7-6 and TRBJ2-1, with TRBD2 as a possible D gene (6 bases). The germline V gene encodes CDR1 SGHVS and CDR2 FNYEAQ. The V and J ends lost 5 bases and 10 bases respectively, with 21 bases between them. The CDR3 has 15 amino acids. The CDR3 loop is CASSPPGLLQREQFF. In DNA, the CDR3 is TGTGCCAGCAGCCCCCCGGGACTCCTCCAAAGGGAGCAGTTCTTC. The full variable domain, in which reference TRBV7-6 and TRBJ2-1 provide the parts outside the CDR3, is GAGVSQSPRYKVTKRGQDVALRCDPISGHVSLYWYRQALGQGPEFLTYFNYEAQQDKSGLPNDRFSAERPEGSISTLTIQRTEQRDSAMYRCASSPPGLLQREQFFGPGTRLTVL.

The gene calls are TRBV30 and TRBJ1-1, with a possible D match to TRBD1 (5 bases). The CDR3 spans 13 residues. From germline, CDR1 is GTSNPN and CDR2 SVGIG (reference sequence). The V gene lost 2 bases and the J gene lost 6 bases, with 13 bases spanning the gap. This CDR3 reads CAWSSTVIPEAFF. The CDR3 DNA sequence: TGTGCCTGGAGTTCGACAGTAATCCCTGAAGCTTTCTTT. The variable domain in full, completed from reference TRBV30 and TRBJ1-1, reads SQTIHQWPATLVQPVGSPLSLECTVEGTSNPNLYWYRQAAGRGLQLLFYSVGIGQISSEVPQNLSASRPQDRQFILSSKKLLLSDSGFYLCAWSSTVIPEAFFGQGTRLTVV.

The chain recombines TRBV29-1 with TRBJ2-5; D is ambiguous. Germline V CDR1 and CDR2: SQVTM, ANQGSEA. Trimming shortened V by 6 bases and J by 5 bases, and 13 bases separated the two germline ends. CDR3 size: 12 residues. Written as DNA, the CDR3 is TGCAGCGTCGTATCCGCCGGGGAGACCCAGTACTTC. This gives the protein CSVVSAGETQYF.

The CDR3: CASSQERAGLWETQYF. In DNA, the CDR3 is TGTGCCAGCAGCCAAGAAAGGGCAGGGTTGTGGGAGACCCAGTACTTC. The V gene is TRBV4-2, the J gene TRBJ2-5; a possible D gene is TRBD1 (5 bases). The CDR3 is 16 residues long. CDR1 and CDR2 (germline): LGHNA, YNFKEQ. Between the trimmed V and J ends, which lost 0 bases and 5 bases, there was a span of 16 bases.

This clone has more than one count but fewer than ten. The CDR3 protein is CASKGAHYGYTF. Written as DNA, the CDR3 is TGTGCCAGCAAAGGGGCACACTATGGCTACACCTTC. The gene calls are TRBV27 and TRBJ1-2, with D tentatively TRBD1 (5 bases). The germline V gene encodes CDR1 MNHEY and CDR2 SMNVEV (reference sequence). The CDR3 extends over 12 amino acids. The V end lost 7 bases, the J end lost 3 bases, and 9 bases lay between the germline ends.

The genes are TRBV19 and TRBJ1-1; D call uncertain. Germline V lookup: CDR1 LNHDA, CDR2 SQIVND (reference sequence). This CDR3 spans 14 amino acids. Trimming left V 6 bases short and J 6 bases short, with 17 bases between. CDR3 residues: CASRSRATGPEAFF. The CDR3 coding sequence is TGTGCCAGTAGATCGAGGGCGACCGGCCCTGAAGCTTTCTTT.

The gene calls are TRBV19 and TRBJ2-1; D call uncertain. The V and J ends lost 3 bases and 4 bases respectively, with 16 bases between them. The CDR3 contains 16 residues. From germline, CDR1 is LNHDA and CDR2 SQIVND (reference sequence). The CDR3 loop is CASSIFNTNPYNEQFF. In nucleotides, the CDR3 is TGTGCCAGTAGTATTTTCAACACTAATCCATACAATGAGCAGTTCTTC.

This clone has only a few counts. Sequence at one end of the junction differs from germline and may be a read error. Other DNA sequences in this sample translate to the same CDR3. V is TRBV5-1 and J is TRBJ2-1; D possibly corresponds to TRBD2 (6 bases). The CDR3 loop spans 14 amino acids. The germline V gene encodes CDR1 SGHRS and CDR2 YFSETQ. The CDR3 is CASSLVGSWNEQFF. CDR3 sequence (DNA): TGTGCCAGCAGCTTGGTCGGGAGCTGGAATGAGCAGTTCTTC.

The V and J genes are TRBV28 and TRBJ2-3; 12 bases map to TRBD2. Germline CDR1 reads MDHEN; CDR2 reads SYDVKM. The CDR3 is made up of 18 amino acids. V lost 5 bases and J lost 3; bases outside the gene matches: 12. CDR3 in amino acids: CASSPAGTSGLKTDTQYF. The CDR3 region has the DNA TGTGCCAGCAGTCCGGCCGGGACTAGCGGGTTGAAGACAGATACGCAGTATTTT.